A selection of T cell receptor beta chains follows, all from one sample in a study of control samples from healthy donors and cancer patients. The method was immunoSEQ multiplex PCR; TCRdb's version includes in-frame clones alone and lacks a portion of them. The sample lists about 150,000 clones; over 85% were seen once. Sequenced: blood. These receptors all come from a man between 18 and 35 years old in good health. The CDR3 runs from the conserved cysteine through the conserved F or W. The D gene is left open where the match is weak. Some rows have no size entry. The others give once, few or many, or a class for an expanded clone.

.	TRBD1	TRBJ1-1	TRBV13	TGTGCCAGCAGCTCCCAGGGGGATCGCCAAGGGGACACTGAAGCTTTCTTT	CASSSQGDRQGDTEAFF
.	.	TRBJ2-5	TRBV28	TGTGCCACGAGGGACCAAGAGACCCAGTACTTC	CATRDQETQYF
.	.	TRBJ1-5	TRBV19	TGTGCCAGTGCGGGGGTGGGGAATCAGCCCCAGCATTTT	CASAGVGNQPQHF
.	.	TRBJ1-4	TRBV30	TGTGCCTGGAGTTTTGACAGGACGTTTGCCACGCAAGGACTGCCAACTAATGAAAAACTGTTTTTT	CAWSFDRTFATQGLPTNEKLFF
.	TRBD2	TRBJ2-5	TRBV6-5	TGTGCCAGCGGGCGGGGGGGCCCAGAGACCCAGTACTTC	CASGRGGPETQYF
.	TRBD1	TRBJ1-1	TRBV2	TGTGCCAGCAGTGAGTTCAGGGGGCTACAATGGACTGAAGCTTTCTTT	CASSEFRGLQWTEAFF
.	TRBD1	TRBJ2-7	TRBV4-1	TGCGCCAGCAGCCATCGGACAGGGGCCTACGAGCAGTACTTC	CASSHRTGAYEQYF
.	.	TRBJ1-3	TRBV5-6	TGTGCCAGCAGCACAGTGACAGAACACTCTGGAAACACCATATATTTT	CASSTVTEHSGNTIYF
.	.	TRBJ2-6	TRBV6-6	TGTGCCAGCAGCAGGAACTCTGGGGCCAACGTCCTGACTTTC	CASSRNSGANVLTF
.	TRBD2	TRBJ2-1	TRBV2	TGTGCCAGCAGCCAAGCGGGGGGGGCGAACAATGAGCAGTTCTTC	CASSQAGGANNEQFF
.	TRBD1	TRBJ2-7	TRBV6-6	TGTGCCAGCAGTTACTCCCGGGACAGGGGCTACGAGCAGTACTTC	CASSYSRDRGYEQYF
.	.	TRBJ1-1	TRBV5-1	TGCGCCAGCAGCTCCGTGACCAGAGGGGCCACTGAAGCTTTCTTT	CASSSVTRGATEAFF
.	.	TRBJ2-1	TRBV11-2	TGTGCCAGCAGCCCCGTAATCCCGTTACTATTCTTC	CASSPVIPLLFF
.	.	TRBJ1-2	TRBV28	TGTGCCAGCAGTTTAAGGGGCATGGGCTACACCTTC	CASSLRGMGYTF
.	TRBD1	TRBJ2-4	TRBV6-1	TGTGCCAGCCAACCAGGGGGCTTGACCAAAAACATTCAGTACTTC	CASQPGGLTKNIQYF
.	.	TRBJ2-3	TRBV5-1	TGCGCCAGCAGCGAAAACAGGGTTCCAGATACGCAGTATTTT	CASSENRVPDTQYF
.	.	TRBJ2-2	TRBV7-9	TGTGCCAGCAGCCCAAGCCCCGGGGAGCTGTTTTTT	CASSPSPGELFF
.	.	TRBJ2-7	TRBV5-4	TGTGCCAGCAGCTACTTTGGGGGGCGCGAATACGAGCAGTACTTC	CASSYFGGREYEQYF
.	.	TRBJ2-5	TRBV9	TGTGCCAGCAGCGTAGGTCAGGACGAGACCCAGTACTTC	CASSVGQDETQYF
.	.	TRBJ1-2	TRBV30	TGTGCCTGGAGTGACGGGGCGTTTAGCGGCTACACCTTC	CAWSDGAFSGYTF
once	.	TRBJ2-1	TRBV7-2	TGTGCCAGCAGCTTAGAACCCGGGACGGCGAATGAGCAGTTCTTC	CASSLEPGTANEQFF
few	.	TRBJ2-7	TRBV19	TGTGCCAGTAGTATCGGGTCTGACGGAGGCTACGAGCAGTACTTC	CASSIGSDGGYEQYF
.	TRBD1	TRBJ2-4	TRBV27	TGTGCCAGCAGTACAGGACAGGGTCGCAACATTCAGTACTTC	CASSTGQGRNIQYF
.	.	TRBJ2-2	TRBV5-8	TGTGCCAGCAGCTTAGACGGATCGCGCACCGGGGAGCTGTTTTTT	CASSLDGSRTGELFF
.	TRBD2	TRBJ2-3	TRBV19	TGTGCCAGTAGTATGATGAGCGGGAGGTCAGATACGCAGTATTTT	CASSMMSGRSDTQYF
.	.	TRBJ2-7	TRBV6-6	TGTGCCAGCAGTCGAAGCAGGGCGAGAGACTGTCGCGAGCAGTACTTC	CASSRSRARDCREQYF
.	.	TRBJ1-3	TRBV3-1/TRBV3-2	TGTGCCAGCAGCCAATTTTCGGGGGGGCGAGGTGGAAACACCATATATTTT	CASSQFSGGRGGNTIYF
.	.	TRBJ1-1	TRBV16	TGTGCCAGCAGCCACACGCGGACAGCCTGGGTTGAAGCTTTCTTT	CASSHTRTAWVEAFF
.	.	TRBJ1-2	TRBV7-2	TGTGCCAGCAGTCAACCCTCGGGCGGGGGCTACACCTTC	CASSQPSGGGYTF
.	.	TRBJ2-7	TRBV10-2	TGCGCCGCCAAAGCCGGGCTCGGGTACGAGCAGTACTTC	CAAKAGLGYEQYF
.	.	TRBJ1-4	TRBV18	TGTGCCAGCTCACCACTGGAGGGACGGCCCGAAAAACTGTTTTTT	CASSPLEGRPEKLFF
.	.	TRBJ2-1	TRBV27	TGTGCCACCGGGACTTCCTTCAATGAGCAGTTCTTC	CATGTSFNEQFF
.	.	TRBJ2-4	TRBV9	TGTGCCAGCGGTCCCCGGGCTGACATTCAGTACTTC	CASGPRADIQYF
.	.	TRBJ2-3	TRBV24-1	TGTGCCACCAGTGATAAGTGGCCGAGCCCTAGCACAGATACGCAGTATTTT	CATSDKWPSPSTDTQYF
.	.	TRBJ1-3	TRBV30	TGTGCCTGGAACTCAGGGGCAAACACCATATATTTT	CAWNSGANTIYF
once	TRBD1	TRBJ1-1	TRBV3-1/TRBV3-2	TGTGCCAGCAGCCAAGATCGCGGACAGGGGCTAGGGATAGGGAACACTGAAGCTTTTTTT	CASSQDRGQGLGIGNTEAFF
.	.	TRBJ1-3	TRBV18	TGTGCCAGCTCACCATTCCAAGAGAGCTCTGGAAACACCATATATTTT	CASSPFQESSGNTIYF
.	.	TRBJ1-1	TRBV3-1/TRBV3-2	TGTGCCAGCAGCCAAGAATTCCCCAGGAGAAGTTATGAAGCTTTCTTT	CASSQEFPRRSYEAFF
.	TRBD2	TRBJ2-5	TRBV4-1	TGCGCCAGCAGCCAAGATGGCGGGGGGGCGGAGACCCAGTACTTC	CASSQDGGGAETQYF
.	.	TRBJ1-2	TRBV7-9	TGTGCCAGCAGGTCCCCACTGGGAGGCTACACCTTC	CASRSPLGGYTF
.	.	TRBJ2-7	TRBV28	TGTGCCAGCACAGGGACCCCCTCCGCCCACGAGCAGTACTTC	CASTGTPSAHEQYF
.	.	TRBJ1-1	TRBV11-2	TGTGCCAGCAGCTCCCCAAGTCACACTGAAGCTTTCTTT	CASSSPSHTEAFF